Shown below are 9 T cell receptor beta chains from a single sample sequenced in a study of blood T cell repertoires in COVID-19. TCRdb keeps only in-frame clones here, not all; method: immunoSEQ multiplex PCR. Among 200,000 or so clones listed, approximately 89% were seen once. Source material: PBMCs or T cells enriched from blood (not recorded which). These receptors all come from a woman aged 40 to 55 with acute COVID-19.

The J gene is TRBJ1-5, the V gene TRBV5-5, with D maybe TRBD1 (5 bases). The ends were cut back, 3 bases at V and 9 bases at J, with 16 bases in the middle. CDR3 length: 14 residues. Germline V gives CDR1 SGHKS, CDR2 YYEKEE (reference sequence). The CDR3, as DNA: TGTGCCAGCAGCTCACGACCTGCAGGGCTGCCCCAGCATTTT. Translating it yields CASSSRPAGLPQHF.

This clone has only one observation. The chain recombines TRBV5-6 with TRBJ1-2; the D gene is possibly TRBD1 (5 bases). The CDR3 consists of 14 residues. The V gene's germline CDR1 is SGHDT and CDR2 YYEEEE. V was cut by 0 bases and J by 5 bases, with 11 bases left in between. The DNA for the CDR3 is TGTGCCAGCAGCTTGGGGACACGAGCGTATGGCTACACCTTC. Translation: CASSLGTRAYGYTF.

This chain's CDR3 is CASSATGYTDTQYF. The CDR3, as DNA: TGTGCCAGCAGCGCGACAGGGTACACAGATACGCAGTATTTT. This chain joins TRBV7-9 and TRBJ2-3; 7 bases match TRBD1. The V and J ends lost 5 bases and 2 bases, in that order; junction bases with no gene match: 4. This CDR3 region has 14 residues. The germline V gene encodes CDR1 SEHNR and CDR2 FQNEAQ (reference sequence).

The gene calls are TRBV6-4 and TRBJ1-6; the D is unclear. The germline CDR1 and CDR2 sequences are MRHNA and SNTAGT. This CDR3 spans 14 amino acids. V was trimmed by 6 bases and J by 5 bases, leaving 11 bases between them. CDR3 coding DNA: TGTGCCAGCAGGTACAGTTCAGATAATTCACCCCTCCACTTT. Residues: CASRYSSDNSPLHF.

This chain links TRBV7-2 with TRBJ2-3; 9 positions match TRBD2. The CDR3 sequence is 16 residues long. J lost 6 bases, V lost 5 bases, and 12 bases had no gene match. The V gene's germline CDR1 is SGHTA and CDR2 FQGNSA. As DNA, the CDR3 is TGTGCCAGCAGCCTAGGGGCAGCGGGGGGTCAGGATACGCAGTATTTT. This codes for CASSLGAAGGQDTQYF.

This clone was seen more than once but under ten times. The chain employs TRBV5-1 and TRBJ1-2; D is perhaps TRBD1 (5 bases). The germline V and J ends were trimmed by 0 bases and 3 bases, with 6 bases remaining between them. CDR1 and CDR2 from the germline V gene are SGHRS and YFSETQ. The CDR3 loop spans 13 amino acids. As DNA, the CDR3 is TGCGCCAGCAGCTTGGAAGGGGACTATGGCTACACCTTC. It specifies CASSLEGDYGYTF. The full variable domain, in which reference TRBV5-1 and TRBJ1-2 provide the parts outside the CDR3, is KAGVTQTPRYLIKTRGQQVTLSCSPISGHRSVSWYQQTPGQGLQFLFEYFSETQRNKGNFPGRFSGRQFSNSRSEMNVSTLELGDSALYLCASSLEGDYGYTFGSGTRLTVV.

V usage is TRBV7-9 and J usage is TRBJ2-2, with 10 bases aligning to TRBD1. The CDR3 length is 16 residues. V was clipped by 5 bases and J by 3 bases; unmatched bases: 6. Germline CDR1 is SEHNR and CDR2 is FQNEAQ (reference sequence). This CDR3 reads CASSKRTGGDTGELFF. CDR3 nucleotide sequence: TGTGCCAGCAGCAAACGGACAGGGGGAGACACCGGGGAGCTGTTTTTT. Supplemented by reference TRBV7-9 and TRBJ2-2, the full variable domain reads DTGVSQNPRHKITKRGQNVTFRCDPISEHNRLYWYRQTLGQGPEFLTYFQNEAQLEKSRLLSDRFSAERPKGSFSTLEIQRTEQGDSAMYLCASSKRTGGDTGELFFGEGSRLTVL.

This rearrangement joins TRBV24-1 to TRBJ1-2, with D tentatively TRBD1 (5 bases). The CDR3 runs 13 residues. Germline V gene data show CDR1 as KGHDR and CDR2 as SFDVKD. V was trimmed by 2 bases and J by 4 bases, leaving 7 bases between them. The CDR3: CATSDSGVYGYTF. CDR3 nucleotide sequence: TGTGCCACCAGTGATTCGGGGGTCTATGGCTACACCTTC.

The J gene is TRBJ2-3, the V gene TRBV10-2; 9 nucleotides agree with TRBD2. CDR3 length equals 15 residues. The ends lost 4 bases at V and 6 bases at J; junction bases unmatched: 8. The germline V gene encodes CDR1 WSHSY and CDR2 SAAADI. Here the CDR3 DNA reads TGCGCCAGCAGTGGCGGGGGGGCAGGTCAGGATACGCAGTATTTT. Its translation is CASSGGGAGQDTQYF.